This T cell receptor beta chain appears in the sequencing data of a study of blood T cell repertoires in COVID-19. Across the whole study: PBMCs, B-cell-depleted T cells, or T cells provided the cDNA or gDNA that made up the material.

Germline V CDR1 and CDR2: SEHNR, FQNEAQ (reference sequence). CDR3 size: 15 residues. The V gene lost 1 base and the J gene lost 4 bases, with 13 bases spanning the gap. In the original workflow: Researchers report that nucleated cell counts were estimated from reference gene primer amplification. Produced via immunoSEQ multiplex PCR; TCRdb's table is partial and in-frame only. Clone size and the V and J calls come from that table; the DNA yielded D and trimming. The data contain tens of thousands of clones, roughly nine tenths of them singletons. This chain connects TRBV7-9 to TRBJ1-2; tentatively, D is TRBD1 (5 bases). The clonotype was recovered from a woman aged 60-75 years with COVID-19, enrolled during active disease. The sequenced sample consisted of peripheral blood. The CDR3 DNA sequence: TGTGCCAGCAGCTTAGGGGGCCGGTCGGCCTATGGCTACACCTTC. Translation: CASSLGGRSAYGYTF.